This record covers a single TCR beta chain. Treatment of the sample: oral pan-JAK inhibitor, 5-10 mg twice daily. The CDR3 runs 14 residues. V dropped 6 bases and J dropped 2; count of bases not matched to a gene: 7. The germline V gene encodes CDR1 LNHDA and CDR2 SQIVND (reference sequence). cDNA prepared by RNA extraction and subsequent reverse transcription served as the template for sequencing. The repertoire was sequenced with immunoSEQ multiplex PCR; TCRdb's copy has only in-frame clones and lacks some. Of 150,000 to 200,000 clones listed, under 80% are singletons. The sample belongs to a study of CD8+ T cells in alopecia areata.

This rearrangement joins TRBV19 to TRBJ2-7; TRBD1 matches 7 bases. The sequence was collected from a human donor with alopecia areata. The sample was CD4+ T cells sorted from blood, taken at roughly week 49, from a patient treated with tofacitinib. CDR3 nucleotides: TGTGCCAGTAGAAAGACAGGGTTCCCCTACGAGCAGTACTTC. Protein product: CASRKTGFPYEQYF.